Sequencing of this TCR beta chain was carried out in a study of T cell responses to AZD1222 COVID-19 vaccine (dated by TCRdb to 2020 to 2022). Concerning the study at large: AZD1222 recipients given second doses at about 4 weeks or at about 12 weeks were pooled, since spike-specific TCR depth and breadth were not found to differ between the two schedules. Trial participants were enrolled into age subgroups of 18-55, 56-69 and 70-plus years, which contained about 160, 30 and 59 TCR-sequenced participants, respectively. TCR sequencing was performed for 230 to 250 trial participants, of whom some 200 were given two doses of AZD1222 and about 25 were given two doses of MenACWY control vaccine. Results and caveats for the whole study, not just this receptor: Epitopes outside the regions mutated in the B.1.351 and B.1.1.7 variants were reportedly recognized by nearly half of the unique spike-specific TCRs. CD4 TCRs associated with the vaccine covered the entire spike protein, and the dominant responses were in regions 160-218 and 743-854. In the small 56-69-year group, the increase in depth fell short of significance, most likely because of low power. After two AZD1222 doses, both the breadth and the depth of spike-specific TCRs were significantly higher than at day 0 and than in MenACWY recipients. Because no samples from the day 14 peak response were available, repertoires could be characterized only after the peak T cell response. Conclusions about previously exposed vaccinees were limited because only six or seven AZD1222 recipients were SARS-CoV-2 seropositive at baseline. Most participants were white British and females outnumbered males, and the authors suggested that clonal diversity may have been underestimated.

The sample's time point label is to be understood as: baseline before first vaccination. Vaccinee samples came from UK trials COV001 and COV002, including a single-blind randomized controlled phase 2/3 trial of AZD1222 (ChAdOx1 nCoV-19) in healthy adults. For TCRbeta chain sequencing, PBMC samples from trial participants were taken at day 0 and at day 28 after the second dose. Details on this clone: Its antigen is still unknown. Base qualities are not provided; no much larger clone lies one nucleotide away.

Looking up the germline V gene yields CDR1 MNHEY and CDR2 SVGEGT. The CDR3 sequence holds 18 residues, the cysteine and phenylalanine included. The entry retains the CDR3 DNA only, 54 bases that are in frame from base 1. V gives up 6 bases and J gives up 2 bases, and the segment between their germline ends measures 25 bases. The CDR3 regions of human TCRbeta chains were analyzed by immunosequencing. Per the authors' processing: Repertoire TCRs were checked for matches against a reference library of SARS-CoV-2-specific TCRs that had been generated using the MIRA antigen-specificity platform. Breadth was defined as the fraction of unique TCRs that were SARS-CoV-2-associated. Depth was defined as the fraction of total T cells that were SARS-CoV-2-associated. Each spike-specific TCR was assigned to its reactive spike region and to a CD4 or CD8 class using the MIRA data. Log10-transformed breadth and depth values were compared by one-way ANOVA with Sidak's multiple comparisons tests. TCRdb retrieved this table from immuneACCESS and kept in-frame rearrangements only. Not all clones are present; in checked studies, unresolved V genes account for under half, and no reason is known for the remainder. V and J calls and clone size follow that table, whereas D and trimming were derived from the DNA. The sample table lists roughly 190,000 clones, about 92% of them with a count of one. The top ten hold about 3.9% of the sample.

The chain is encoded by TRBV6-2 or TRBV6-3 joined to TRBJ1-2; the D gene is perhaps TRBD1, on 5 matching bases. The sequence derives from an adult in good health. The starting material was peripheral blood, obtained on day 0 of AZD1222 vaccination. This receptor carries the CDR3 CASSPRRGSLISNYGYTF. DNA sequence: TGTGCCAGCAGCCCTCGGCGGGGCAGCCTAATTTCGAACTATGGCTACACCTTC.